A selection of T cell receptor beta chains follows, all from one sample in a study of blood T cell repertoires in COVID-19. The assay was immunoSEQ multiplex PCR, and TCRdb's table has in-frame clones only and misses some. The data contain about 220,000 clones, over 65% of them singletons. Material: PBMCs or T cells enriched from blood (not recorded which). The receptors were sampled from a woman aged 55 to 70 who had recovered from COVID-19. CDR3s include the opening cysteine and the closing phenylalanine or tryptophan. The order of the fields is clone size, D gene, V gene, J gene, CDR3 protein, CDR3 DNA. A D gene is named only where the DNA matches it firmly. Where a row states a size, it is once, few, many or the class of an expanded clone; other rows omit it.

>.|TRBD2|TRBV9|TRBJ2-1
CASSVEGGGAFDEQFF
TGTGCCAGCAGCGTAGAGGGCGGGGGGGCATTCGATGAGCAGTTCTTC
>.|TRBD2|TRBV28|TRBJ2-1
CASSSIGSGMFWSWQFF
TGTGCCAGCAGCTCCATAGGTAGCGGGATGTTTTGGTCCTGGCAGTTCTTC
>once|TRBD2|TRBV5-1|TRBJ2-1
CASSTRTSGSEQFF
TGCGCCAGCAGCACCCGGACTAGCGGCAGCGAGCAGTTCTTC
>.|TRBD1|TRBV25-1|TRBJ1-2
CASSELVGAGGDGYTF
TGTGCCAGCAGTGAATTAGTTGGGGCAGGGGGCGATGGCTACACCTTC
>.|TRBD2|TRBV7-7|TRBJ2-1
CASSYTSGRNDEQFF
TGTGCCAGCAGCTATACTAGCGGGAGAAATGATGAGCAGTTCTTC
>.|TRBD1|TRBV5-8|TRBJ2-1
CASSPRDRINNEQFF
TGTGCCAGCAGCCCCCGGGACAGGATAAACAATGAGCAGTTCTTC
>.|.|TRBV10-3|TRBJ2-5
CAIRAGFEETQYF
TGTGCCATCCGGGCGGGTTTTGAAGAGACCCAGTACTTC
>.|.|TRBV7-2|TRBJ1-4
CASSFRLGRGEKLFF
TGTGCCAGCAGCTTCCGACTAGGCCGGGGTGAAAAACTGTTTTTT
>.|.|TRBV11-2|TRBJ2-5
CASSNDGLAQETQYF
TGTGCCAGCAGCAATGACGGACTTGCGCAAGAGACCCAGTACTTC
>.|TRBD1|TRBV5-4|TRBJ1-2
CASSLPDRDGYTF
TGTGCCAGCAGCCTACCGGACAGGGATGGCTACACCTTC